The 18 T cell receptor beta chains reported below all come from one sample, sequenced in a study of blood T cell repertoires in COVID-19. Assay used: immunoSEQ multiplex PCR; TCRdb lists only in-frame clones, some missing. The sample has 75,000 to 95,000 clones; around 72% are singletons. The sequenced material came from peripheral blood. These receptors were collected from a man in his 70s with COVID-19, enrolled during active disease.

The chain combines TRBV5-1 with TRBJ2-7; no firm D call. V was trimmed by 0 bases and J by 2 bases, leaving 9 bases between them. This CDR3 comprises 14 residues. CDR1 and CDR2 from the germline V gene are SGHRS and YFSETQ. In DNA form, the CDR3 reads TGCGCCAGCAGCTTGGCCGCGGAACCCTACGAGCAGTACTTC. Protein sequence: CASSLAAEPYEQYF. The whole variable domain, remainder taken from reference TRBV5-1 and TRBJ2-7, is KAGVTQTPRYLIKTRGQQVTLSCSPISGHRSVSWYQQTPGQGLQFLFEYFSETQRNKGNFPGRFSGRQFSNSRSEMNVSTLELGDSALYLCASSLAAEPYEQYFGPGTRLTVT.

This chain links TRBV19 with TRBJ1-1; no definite D call. In germline, CDR1 is LNHDA, CDR2 SQIVND (reference sequence). The CDR3 consists of 17 residues. V was cut by 0 bases and J by 1 base, with 15 bases left in between. The CDR3 reads CASSIDPPGAWNTEAFF. CDR3 in DNA: TGTGCCAGTAGTATAGATCCCCCGGGTGCCTGGAACACTGAAGCTTTCTTT.

This chain connects TRBV18 to TRBJ1-4; a possible D gene is TRBD1 (6 bases). Germline loops: CDR1 KGHSH, CDR2 LQKENI. The CDR3 sequence is 15 residues long. V lost 3 bases and J 5 bases, leaving 13 bases between the germline ends. The CDR3 protein is CASSPRGQLNEKLFF. CDR3 coding DNA: TGTGCCAGCTCACCTCGCGGACAGCTAAATGAAAAACTGTTTTTT.

The chain is built from TRBV28 and TRBJ2-7, with 7 bases identical to TRBD2. Per the germline V gene, CDR1 is MDHEN and CDR2 is SYDVKM. The CDR3 is 17 residues long. The junction had 20 bases not matched to a gene; V was cut back by 10 bases and J by 2 bases. As DNA, the CDR3 is TGTGCCACCAGCCTCCTAGCTTCGGCTAGCGGAACCTACGAGCAGTACTTC. This codes for CATSLLASASGTYEQYF. Full variable domain (missing parts from reference TRBV28 and TRBJ2-7): DVKVTQSSRYLVKRTGEKVFLECVQDMDHENMFWYRQDPGLGLRLIYFSYDVKMKEKGDIPEGYSVSREKKERFSLILESASTNQTSMYLCATSLLASASGTYEQYFGPGTRLTVT.

V usage is TRBV7-8 and J usage is TRBJ2-7; weak D call: TRBD1 (5 bases). CDR1 is SGHVS, CDR2 FQNEAQ, per germline. CDR3 size: 14 residues. V lost 5 bases to trimming and J lost 4 bases, with 15 bases between them. The CDR3 DNA follows: TGTGCCAGCAGCCCCTGGGGCAGGGATTACGAGCAGTACTTC. It yields the protein CASSPWGRDYEQYF.

This clone showed up just a few times. The rearrangement links TRBV28 to TRBJ2-1; 8 nucleotides match TRBD2. In germline, CDR1 is MDHEN, CDR2 SYDVKM. V shed 8 bases and J 6 bases; nucleotides not matched to a gene: 9. The CDR3 spans 14 residues. The CDR3, as DNA: TGTGCCAGCGTGCGGGGGGCATCTTCCAATGAGCAGTTCTTC. Protein: CASVRGASSNEQFF.

The rearrangement links TRBV15 to TRBJ2-7; D is unclear. V was trimmed by 4 bases and J by 4 bases, leaving 8 bases between them. CDR3 size: 12 residues. Germline CDR1 is LNHNV and CDR2 is YYDKDF (reference sequence). CDR3 in DNA: TGTGCCACCAGCATATACTCGTACGAGCAGTACTTC. Residues: CATSIYSYEQYF.

The table lists this clone with a count of one. This sample also contains other DNA sequences that code for the same CDR3. This chain uses TRBV6-5 with TRBJ1-1, with a weak D call TRBD1 (5 bases). The CDR3 extends over 12 amino acids. Per germline, CDR1 MNHEY and CDR2 SVGAGI. With 6 bases removed from V and 4 bases from J, the gap between germline ends came to 9 bases. The CDR3 DNA follows: TGTGCCAGCAGCTCAAGGGGCACTGAAGCTTTCTTT. Translating it yields CASSSRGTEAFF.

The rearrangement links TRBV2 to TRBJ2-4; D gene unclear. Trimming cost V 7 bases and J 1 base, with 14 bases left between them. The germline gives CDR1 SNHLY, CDR2 FYNNEI. The CDR3 has 15 residues. CDR3 region: CASMLNPGAKNIQYF. CDR3 coding DNA: TGTGCCAGCATGTTGAATCCCGGGGCCAAAAACATTCAGTACTTC.

The chain uses TRBV20-1 and TRBJ1-5; D perhaps matches TRBD1 (5 bases). CDR3 length equals 14 residues. The germline V gene encodes CDR1 DFQATT and CDR2 SNEGSKA (reference sequence). Deletions cut 3 bases from V and 3 bases from J, with 12 bases between. CDR3 in amino acids: CSASPGGDNQPQHF. CDR3 coding DNA: TGCAGTGCTAGTCCCGGGGGGGACAATCAGCCCCAGCATTTT.

The chain links TRBV27 to TRBJ2-5; 10 bases fit TRBD1. The CDR3 totals 16 residues. CDR1 and CDR2 from the germline V gene are MNHEY and SMNVEV (reference sequence). V shed 3 bases, J shed 7 bases, and the junction held 11 bases outside the gene matches. The CDR3 DNA reads as TGTGCCAGCAGTTTTAGGGCGACAGGGGGCCAGGGGACCCAGTACTTC. Protein product: CASSFRATGGQGTQYF.

The genes are TRBV7-2 and TRBJ2-7; unclear D gene. Germline V gene data show CDR1 as SGHTA and CDR2 as FQGNSA. V lost 1 base and J 3 bases, leaving 10 bases between the germline ends. CDR3 length: 14 amino acids. The CDR3, as DNA: TGTGCCAGCAGCTTAGGGGCTACGTACTACGAGCAGTACTTC. As protein: CASSLGATYYEQYF.

V is TRBV28 and J is TRBJ2-7; 8 bases map to TRBD1. CDR3 size: 16 residues. Germline V gene sequence: CDR1 MDHEN, CDR2 SYDVKM. V shed 6 bases and J 1 base; nucleotides not matched to a gene: 11. The CDR3 DNA reads TGTGCCAGCAGCTCATTTGGAAGACAGGGGTCCTACGAGCAGTACTTC. It is translated as CASSSFGRQGSYEQYF.

This chain links TRBV28 with TRBJ2-7, with D perhaps matching TRBD1 (6 bases). With 6 bases removed from V and 5 bases from J, the gap between germline ends came to 20 bases. Germline CDR1 is MDHEN and CDR2 is SYDVKM. There are 15 residues in the CDR3. The CDR3 protein is CASSPTTGRFDEQYF. The CDR3, as DNA: TGTGCCAGCAGCCCTACCACAGGGAGATTCGACGAGCAGTACTTC.

This rearrangement joins TRBV6-2 or TRBV6-3 to TRBJ2-3, with 13 bases aligning to TRBD2. V was pared by 5 bases and J by 6 bases, with 8 bases of the junction left unmatched. The CDR3 is made up of 16 amino acids. Germline V CDR1 and CDR2: MNHEY, SVGEGT. The chain's CDR3 is CASSTWTSGSRDTQYF. CDR3 DNA sequence: TGTGCCAGCAGTACCTGGACTAGCGGGAGTAGGGATACGCAGTATTTT.

V and J are TRBV28 and TRBJ1-2; D might be TRBD1 (6 bases). CDR3 size: 14 residues. Germline V gene lookup returns CDR1 MDHEN and CDR2 SYDVKM. The V gene lost 2 bases and the J gene lost 6 bases, with 13 bases spanning the gap. CDR3 loop: CASSLVGGRNGYTF. CDR3 DNA sequence: TGTGCCAGCAGTTTAGTAGGGGGTAGGAATGGCTACACCTTC.

The V call is TRBV7-8, the J call TRBJ1-2; TRBD1 is a possible D gene (5 bases). The CDR3 totals 14 residues. The V gene's germline CDR1 is SGHVS and CDR2 FQNEAQ. V lost 5 bases and J lost 4, with 14 bases in between. CDR3: CASSLNRLSYGYTF. CDR3 in DNA: TGTGCCAGCAGCCTTAACAGGCTCTCCTATGGCTACACCTTC.

This rearrangement joins TRBV15 to TRBJ2-7; D is perhaps TRBD2 (6 bases). The CDR3 runs 12 residues. Trimming removed 1 base from V and 5 bases from J, with 6 bases in between. The germline V gene has CDR1 LNHNV and CDR2 YYDKDF (reference sequence). The CDR3 sequence is CATSRAGDEQYF. The CDR3 DNA is TGTGCCACCAGCAGAGCGGGAGACGAGCAGTACTTC. The full variable domain, its missing parts supplied by reference TRBV15 and TRBJ2-7, is DAMVIQNPRYQVTQFGKPVTLSCSQTLNHNVMYWYQQKSSQAPKLLFHYYDKDFNNEADTPDNFQSRRPNTSFCFLDIRSPGLGDTAMYLCATSRAGDEQYFGPGTRLTVT.